This TCR beta chain originates from a study of T cell responses to AZD1222 COVID-19 vaccine (dated by TCRdb to the early 2020s). For the wider study: TCR sequencing was performed for 230 to 250 trial participants, of whom some 200 were given two doses of AZD1222 and some 26 were given two doses of MenACWY control vaccine. Trial participants were enrolled by age into 18-55, 56-69 and 70-plus year subgroups, with around 140, 26 and 57 TCR-sequenced participants respectively.

CDR1 and CDR2, per the germline V gene, are SNHLY and FYNNEI. V trim: 6 bases; J trim: 5 bases; unmatched bases: 19. The CDR3 starts with the cysteine, ends with the phenylalanine, and has 17 residues. Of all the DNA, just the CDR3 is kept, 51 bases in frame from base 1. General findings and caveats noted by the study authors: Reportedly, close to half of the unique spike-specific TCRs recognized epitopes lying outside the regions that are mutated in the B.1.351 and B.1.1.7 variants. After two AZD1222 doses, both the breadth and the depth of spike-specific TCRs were significantly higher than at day 0 and than in MenACWY recipients. Vaccine-associated CD4 TCRs spanned the whole spike protein, with dominant responses in regions 160-218 and 743-854. Conclusions about previously exposed vaccinees are limited because only a handful of AZD1222 recipients were SARS-CoV-2 seropositive at baseline. The 56-69-year group was small, and its depth increase did not reach significance, likely because of low power. Most participants were white British and females outnumbered males, and the authors suggested that clonal diversity may have been underestimated. No day 14 peak-response samples were available, so repertoires were characterized only after the peak T cell response.

The CDR3 regions of human TCRbeta chains were subjected to immunosequencing. On the authors' methods: TCRs in the repertoires were matched against a reference library of SARS-CoV-2-specific TCRs that had been generated with the MIRA antigen-specificity platform. Breadth meant the fraction of unique TCRs that were SARS-CoV-2-associated, whereas depth meant the fraction of total T cells that were SARS-CoV-2-associated. Using the MIRA data, each spike-specific TCR was assigned both to the spike region to which the TCR was reactive and to a CD4 or CD8 class. Log10-transformed breadth and depth values were compared by one-way ANOVA with Sidak's multiple comparisons tests. Imported from immuneACCESS, the table was reduced by TCRdb to in-frame sequences with V and J called. These copies leave out some clones; in studies compared against another copy, an unresolved V gene accounts for under half, and the cause of the remainder is not known. V and J calls and clone size come straight from that table; D and trimming were deduced from the DNA. For this sample there are approximately 130,000 clones; roughly 82% appear just once. The ten largest clones take up around a quarter of the sample.

Notes on this clone: Its antigen remains unidentified. Per-base quality was not reported, and no clone a single base away is much larger than it.

The time point label for this specimen denotes: about 28 days (+/-7) after the second vaccine dose. AZD1222 recipients given second doses at about 4 weeks or at about 12 weeks were pooled, since spike-specific TCR depth and breadth were not found to differ between the two schedules. Vaccinee samples were obtained from the UK trials COV001 and COV002, which included a single-blind randomized controlled phase 2/3 trial of AZD1222 (ChAdOx1 nCoV-19) in healthy adults. Trial participant PBMC samples were collected at day 0 and day 28 after the second dose for TCRbeta chain sequencing. The TCR was taken from an adult who received the AZD1222 COVID-19 vaccine. The sample here was peripheral blood, taken 28 days after the second AZD1222 dose. This receptor chain uses TRBV2 and TRBJ2-7; 7 bases in between match TRBD1. The CDR3 here reads CASSYNKPNRGSHEQYF. The DNA sequence is given as TGTGCCAGCAGCTACAACAAACCCAACAGGGGATCCCACGAGCAGTACTTC.